A single sample gave rise to the 10 T cell receptor beta chains below, sequenced in a study of cytomegalovirus exposure and HLA in healthy donors. The PCR was carried out with 60 Vbeta primers and 13 Jbeta primers. Profiled with immunoSEQ multiplex PCR; TCRdb holds only in-frame clones, not every one. Of about 150,000 clones listed, around 74% were seen once; the top ten hold just under 6.5%. Sequencing was carried out using PBMCs. The receptors here all came from a middle-aged man in good health and CMV-seropositive.

The V and J genes are TRBV7-8 and TRBJ2-1; 9 bases line up with TRBD2. The germline CDR1 and CDR2 sequences are SGHVS and FQNEAQ. The CDR3 runs 14 residues. The trim removed 2 bases at V and 10 bases at J, leaving 6 bases unmatched. The chain's CDR3 is CASSLIAGVGEQFF. CDR3 DNA: TGTGCCAGCAGCTTAATAGCGGGAGTTGGGGAGCAGTTCTTC.

The chain employs TRBV7-2 and TRBJ2-1, with unresolved D. The germline gives CDR1 SGHTA, CDR2 FQGNSA. This CDR3 is built from 15 residues. V dropped 0 bases and J dropped 4 bases, with 10 bases sitting between them. CDR3 residues: CASSLASNLYNEQFF. The CDR3 nucleotides read TGTGCCAGCAGCTTAGCCTCTAACCTTTACAATGAGCAGTTCTTC.

The CDR3 sequence: CASSYGGVMNTGELFF. The CDR3 nucleotides are TGTGCCAGCAGTTACGGCGGTGTGATGAACACCGGGGAGCTGTTTTTT. J is TRBJ2-2 and V is TRBV6-5; D unresolved. The CDR3 is made up of 16 amino acids. Germline loops: CDR1 MNHEY, CDR2 SVGAGI. Trimming took off 2 bases at V and 1 base at J, with 11 bases between the two ends.

This clone has just a few counts. The chain is built from TRBV10-3 and TRBJ1-1; 9 bases fit TRBD1. The CDR3 is 14 residues long. V trimming: 5 bases; J trimming: 4 bases; junction bases outside the gene matches: 5. Per the germline V gene, CDR1 is ENHRY and CDR2 is SYGVKD. The CDR3 nucleotides read TGTGCCATCAGTACGGGACAGGGCCCCACTGAAGCTTTCTTT. Its translation is CAISTGQGPTEAFF.

The V gene is TRBV27, the J gene TRBJ2-2; 7 nucleotides match TRBD2. The germline CDR1 and CDR2 sequences are MNHEY and SMNVEV (reference sequence). This CDR3 spans 14 amino acids. The V gene end was trimmed by 6 bases and the J gene end by 2 bases; junction bases not matched to a gene: 3. The DNA of the CDR3 is TGTGCCAGCAGGTCTAGCGGCAACACCGGGGAGCTGTTTTTT. Translation gives CASRSSGNTGELFF.

The chain combines TRBV6-1 with TRBJ2-5; 11 bases are a match to TRBD1. The end of the DNA fits TRBJ2-7 better, so the J call may be wrong. The CDR3 contains 13 residues. CDR1 is MNHNS, CDR2 SASEGT, per germline. CDR3 sequence reads: CASIGTGGFEQYF. Here the CDR3 DNA reads TGTGCCAGCATTGGGACAGGGGGTTTCGAGCAGTACTTC.

The V and J genes are TRBV5-6 and TRBJ2-7; tentatively, D is TRBD2 (5 bases). There are 16 residues in the CDR3. V shed 4 bases and J shed 5 bases, with 22 bases lying between them. Germline-derived CDR1 and CDR2 are SGHDT and YYEEEE. The CDR3 bases are TGTGCCAGCAGCCCAATAGCCCGGGGTCCGAGCGACGAGCAGTACTTC. This translates into CASSPIARGPSDEQYF.

The rearrangement joins TRBV5-1 to TRBJ1-6; 9 nucleotides match TRBD1. The V segment lost 4 bases and the J segment 10 bases; nucleotides outside the gene matches: 6. The CDR3 sequence is 14 residues long. The germline V gene encodes CDR1 SGHRS and CDR2 YFSETQ. The CDR3 coding sequence is TGCGCCAGCAGCCCGGGACAGGGAGACTCACCCCTCCACTTT. Encoded protein: CASSPGQGDSPLHF. Full variable domain (missing parts from reference TRBV5-1 and TRBJ1-6): KAGVTQTPRYLIKTRGQQVTLSCSPISGHRSVSWYQQTPGQGLQFLFEYFSETQRNKGNFPGRFSGRQFSNSRSEMNVSTLELGDSALYLCASSPGQGDSPLHFGNGTRLTVT.

This chain uses TRBV6-1 with TRBJ2-1; D is unclear. Trimming pared 4 bases from V and 5 bases from J, leaving 15 bases between. The V gene's germline CDR1 is MNHNS and CDR2 SASEGT. The CDR3 extends over 15 amino acids. In DNA, the CDR3 is TGTGCCAGCAGTGCCCGGTCCTTTGTGGACAATGAGCAGTTCTTC. Amino acids: CASSARSFVDNEQFF.

This chain joins TRBV5-4 and TRBJ2-7; 9 nucleotides align to TRBD1. CDR1 and CDR2 from the germline V gene are SGHNT and YYREEE (reference sequence). V was pared by 5 bases and J by 4 bases, with 7 bases of the junction left unmatched. The CDR3 is 14 residues long. The CDR3 coding sequence is TGTGCCAGCAGAACCGACAGGGGGACGTACGAGCAGTACTTC. Protein sequence: CASRTDRGTYEQYF.